Presented here are 12 T cell receptor beta chains from one specimen sequenced in a study of shared clonotypes between healthy human individuals. The data were produced by immunoSEQ multiplex PCR, yet TCRdb's version contains in-frame clones alone and is incomplete. This table holds over a million clones, about 96% found once. Material: naive CD4+ T cells sorted from blood. Subset denoted: CD45RA+ positively selected. These receptors all come from a man aged 25 to 45 in good health.

This sequence joins TRBV7-9 and TRBJ1-4; 9 nucleotides line up with TRBD1. Germline V gene data show CDR1 as SEHNR and CDR2 as FQNEAQ (reference sequence). Losses at the gene ends were 6 bases for V and 0 bases for J; bases not matched to a gene: 8. CDR3 length equals 17 residues. The DNA for the CDR3 is TGTGCCAGCAGTCCTCCGGGACAGGGTTCAACTAATGAAAAACTGTTTTTT. Protein product: CASSPPGQGSTNEKLFF.

The V and J genes are TRBV19 and TRBJ2-7, with D hard to call. The CDR3 covers 13 residues. CDR1 is LNHDA and CDR2 is SQIVND in the germline V gene (reference sequence). V was cut by 8 bases and J by 3 bases, with 14 bases left in between. The DNA of the CDR3 is TGTGCCAGTTCTTCGGACCACAGCTACGAGCAGTACTTC. Its protein is CASSSDHSYEQYF.

Concerning this clone itself: The same CDR3 also results from other DNA sequences found in this sample. The V call is TRBV5-1, the J call TRBJ2-2; D call uncertain. The V and J ends lost 0 bases and 6 bases respectively, with 6 bases between them. This CDR3 spans 13 amino acids. Germline CDR1 and CDR2: SGHRS and YFSETQ. CDR3 coding DNA: TGCGCCAGCAGCTTGGATGGAGCCGGGGAGCTGTTTTTT. It is translated as CASSLDGAGELFF.

V is TRBV2 and J is TRBJ2-3; 7 bases are shared with TRBD2. J lost 0 bases, V lost 8 bases, and 8 bases had no gene match. The V gene's germline CDR1 is SNHLY and CDR2 FYNNEI. The CDR3 loop spans 15 amino acids. This CDR3 is CASAASGTSTDTQYF. CDR3 nucleotides: TGTGCCAGCGCAGCTAGCGGAACTAGCACAGATACGCAGTATTTT.

The chain employs TRBV5-4 and TRBJ2-3; no firm D call. The CDR3 runs 19 residues. V dropped 4 bases and J dropped 1 base, with 25 bases sitting between them. The germline gives CDR1 SGHNT, CDR2 YYREEE (reference sequence). This CDR3 reads CASSPSLTSSSLGTDTQYF. CDR3 bases: TGTGCCAGCAGCCCATCTCTGACGTCTAGTTCCCTCGGCACAGATACGCAGTATTTT.

For the CDR3, the DNA is TGTGCCAGCGCCTCTTACGGAGGTGAAAAACTGTTTTTT. This gives the protein CASASYGGEKLFF. The V gene is TRBV7-8, the J gene TRBJ1-4; D is unclear. The V end lost 8 bases, the J end lost 7 bases, and 14 bases lay between the germline ends. This CDR3 comprises 13 residues. Germline-derived CDR1 and CDR2 are SGHVS and FQNEAQ.

CDR3 sequence: CASSLNRNGIGELFF. In DNA, the CDR3 is TGTGCCAGCAGCTTAAACCGGAACGGCATCGGGGAGCTGTTTTTT. The gene calls are TRBV11-2 and TRBJ2-2, with D unresolved. Trimming took 2 bases from V and 7 from J, leaving 14 bases between them. The germline gives CDR1 SGHAT, CDR2 FQNNGV. The CDR3 is made up of 15 amino acids.

This rearrangement joins TRBV7-9 to TRBJ1-4, with a possible D match to TRBD1 (6 bases). From germline, CDR1 is SEHNR and CDR2 FQNEAQ (reference sequence). The CDR3 runs to 15 residues. Between the trimmed V and J ends, which lost 5 bases and 3 bases, there was a span of 13 bases. CDR3 sequence (DNA): TGTGCCAGCAGCCTAAAACAGGGACCTAATGAAAAACTGTTTTTT. Translating gives CASSLKQGPNEKLFF.

V and J are TRBV28 and TRBJ2-7, with 7 bases matching TRBD2. The CDR3 consists of 14 residues. V shed 7 bases, J shed 3 bases, and the junction held 9 bases outside the gene matches. Germline CDR1 and CDR2: MDHEN and SYDVKM. CDR3 region: CASTRSGGGYEQYF. The CDR3 DNA follows: TGTGCCAGCACCCGGTCGGGGGGAGGCTACGAGCAGTACTTC.

The chain combines TRBV5-4 with TRBJ2-4; D perhaps matches TRBD2 (6 bases). The CDR3 consists of 14 residues. V lost 4 bases and J lost 3, with 11 bases in between. Germline CDR1 is SGHNT and CDR2 is YYREEE (reference sequence). Written as DNA, the CDR3 is TGTGCCAGCAGCCGGGGGATTGACAAAAACATTCAGTACTTC. Protein sequence: CASSRGIDKNIQYF.

This clone was seen just once. This rearrangement joins TRBV11-3 to TRBJ2-1; 9 bases agree with TRBD2. Germline V lookup: CDR1 SGHNT, CDR2 YENEEA. CDR3 size: 15 residues. J gave up 4 bases and V 4 bases, and 5 bases lay outside the gene matches. CDR3 sequence: CASSSGTSIYNEQFF. The CDR3 DNA follows: TGTGCCAGCAGCTCCGGGACTAGCATATACAATGAGCAGTTCTTC.

The chain has TRBV4-1 and TRBJ2-7; TRBD2 matches 11 bases. V lost 0 bases, J lost 2 bases, and 15 bases stayed unmatched. Germline V gene lookup returns CDR1 MGHRA and CDR2 YSYEKL. The CDR3 length is 20 residues. CDR3 DNA sequence: TGCGCCAGCAGCCAAGATAGGCGAGCTCTAGCGGGGGGCCCCACCTACGAGCAGTACTTC. This translates into CASSQDRRALAGGPTYEQYF.